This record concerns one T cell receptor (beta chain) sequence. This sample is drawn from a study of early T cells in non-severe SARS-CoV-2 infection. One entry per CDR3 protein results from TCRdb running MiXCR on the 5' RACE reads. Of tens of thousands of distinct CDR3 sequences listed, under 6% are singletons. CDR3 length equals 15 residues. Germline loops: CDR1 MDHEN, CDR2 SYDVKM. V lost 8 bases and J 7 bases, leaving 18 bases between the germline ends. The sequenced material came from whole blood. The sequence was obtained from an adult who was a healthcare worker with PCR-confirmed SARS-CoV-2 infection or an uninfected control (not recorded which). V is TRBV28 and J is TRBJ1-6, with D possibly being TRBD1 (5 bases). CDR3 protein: CASLPSRGMNSPLHF. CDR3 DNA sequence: TGTGCCAGCCTTCCCTCACGGGGGATGAATTCACCCCTCCACTTT.